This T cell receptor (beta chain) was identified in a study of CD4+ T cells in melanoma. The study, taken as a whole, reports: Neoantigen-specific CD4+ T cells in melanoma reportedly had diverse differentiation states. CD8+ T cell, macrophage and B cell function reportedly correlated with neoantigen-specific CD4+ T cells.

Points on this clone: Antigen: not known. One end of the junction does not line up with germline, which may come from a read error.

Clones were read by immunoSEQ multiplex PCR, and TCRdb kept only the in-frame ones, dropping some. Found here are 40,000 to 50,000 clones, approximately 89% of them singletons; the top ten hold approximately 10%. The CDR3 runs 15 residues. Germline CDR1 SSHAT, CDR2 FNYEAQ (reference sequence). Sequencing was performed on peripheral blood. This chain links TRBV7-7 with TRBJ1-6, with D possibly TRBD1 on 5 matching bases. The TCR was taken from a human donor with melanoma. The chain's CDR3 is CASSRTGTENSPLHF. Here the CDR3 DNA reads TGTGCTAGCAGCCGAACTGGGACCGAAAATTCACCCCTCCACTTT.